A selection of T cell receptor beta chains follows, all from one sample in a study of CXCR3-negative and CXCR3-positive naive CD8 T cells. TCRdb re-called the 5' RACE reads; every CDR3 protein appears as one record, without DNA. Its listing shows some 67,000 distinct CDR3 sequences. Material: naive CXCR3- CD8+ T cells from blood. Source of these receptors: a human donor in good health. Some clones in this sample may be carry-over from other donors' samples. Each CDR3 is given with its conserved first and last residue.

j_call v_call cdr3_aa
TRBJ2-1 TRBV7-6 CASSLVVGEQFF
TRBJ2-1 TRBV29-1 CSVYSGSYNEQFF
TRBJ1-2 TRBV28 CASSFGTGNYGYTF
TRBJ2-7 TRBV20-1 CSARNPDTLYEQYF
TRBJ2-4 TRBV28 CASSRTSGGPLAKNIQYF
TRBJ2-7 TRBV7-9 CASSPSQLSYEQYF
TRBJ1-5 TRBV7-9 CASSLGGYQPQHF
TRBJ2-7 TRBV28 CASSWSRSGTSGGYEQYF
TRBJ2-1 TRBV5-1 CASSPYSGGSYNEQFF
TRBJ2-7 TRBV6-5 CASSSGGVPTYEQYF
TRBJ2-1 TRBV7-9 CASSPGRLGDNEQFF
TRBJ2-7 TRBV7-2 CASSPKGRGLRSYEQYF
TRBJ1-2 TRBV7-9 CASSFPLVVKNGYTF
TRBJ2-1 TRBV6-6 CASSYSRYNEQFF
TRBJ2-3 TRBV29-1 CSGPDRRTDTQYF
TRBJ2-2 TRBV28 CASRYHDRVHTGELFF
TRBJ1-2 TRBV5-1 CASNPGQGWNYGYTF
TRBJ1-5 TRBV5-5 CASSTRGLSNQPQHF
TRBJ2-7 TRBV7-9 CASSPPRGGGHYEQYF
TRBJ2-5 TRBV15 CATRDSQETQYF
TRBJ2-1 TRBV12-3/TRBV12-4 CASSFTDNEQFF
TRBJ2-1 TRBV7-9 CASSSRQGQANEQFF
TRBJ2-5 TRBV7-6 CASSLEVGETQYF
TRBJ2-7 TRBV28 CASRTTGDEQYF
TRBJ2-1 TRBV29-1 CSVAGTPSGEQFF
TRBJ2-7 TRBV10-3 CAIRGLVSLNEQYF
TRBJ2-7 TRBV18 CASSPNLPDSKYEQYF
TRBJ2-7 TRBV12-3/TRBV12-4 CASSLGDNYEQYF
TRBJ1-1 TRBV5-5 CASSTRQGNTEAFF
TRBJ2-3 TRBV7-9 CASSFFAGGGTDTQYF
TRBJ2-1 TRBV29-1 CSATSGSYFNEQFF
TRBJ2-3 TRBV5-1 CASSFLAGVPSTDTQYF
TRBJ1-1 TRBV6-2/TRBV6-3 CASSKSTEAFF
TRBJ1-4 TRBV6-6 CASSSGGREKLFF
TRBJ2-7 TRBV6-6 CASSYSIRVSYEQYF
TRBJ1-1 TRBV4-2 CASSQGTGPDLPEAFF
TRBJ2-3 TRBV28 CATSRGLAGLLTDTQYF
TRBJ2-1 TRBV11-3 CASSSTREGAYNEQFF
TRBJ2-7 TRBV7-3 CASRGDANVSYEQYF
TRBJ2-2 TRBV12-3/TRBV12-4 CASSLGGQGAGELFF
TRBJ2-1 TRBV30 CAWSVGIGHNEQFF
TRBJ2-7 TRBV5-1 CASSWDSGRIHEQYF
TRBJ1-1 TRBV7-9 CASNRGSFTEAFF
TRBJ2-7 TRBV7-9 CASEATGGSYEQYF
TRBJ2-7 TRBV7-9 CASSSTEYYEQYF
TRBJ2-4 TRBV20-1 CSAIDRGKNIQYF
TRBJ2-1 TRBV7-2 CASSFWRWGQRDSYNEQFF
TRBJ1-1 TRBV7-3 CASSLLGTGTEAFF
TRBJ1-1 TRBV5-1 CASSLRTATEAFF
TRBJ2-5 TRBV20-1 CSARRIGQGHEGETQYF